These 27 T cell receptor beta chains originate from one sample sequenced in a study of T cells in tumors after PD-1 blockade. Assay used: immunoSEQ multiplex PCR; TCRdb lists only in-frame clones, some missing. The sample holds over 60,000 clones, 74% seen once. The sample was PBMCs, taken after anti-PD-1 treatment. The receptors here all came from a human donor with basal cell carcinoma.

Only one count was recorded for this clone. The chain employs TRBV18 and TRBJ2-2; tentative D call: TRBD1 (5 bases). V was clipped by 4 bases and J by 3 bases, with 21 bases between them. The CDR3 runs to 18 residues. CDR1 and CDR2 from the germline V gene are KGHSH and LQKENI. The CDR3 loop reads CASSLGSGHHGDTGELFF. The CDR3 coding sequence is TGTGCCAGCTCACTCGGATCCGGACACCACGGCGACACCGGGGAGCTGTTTTTT. The full variable domain, rest sourced from reference TRBV18 and TRBJ2-2, is NAGVMQNPRHLVRRRGQEARLRCSPMKGHSHVYWYRQLPEEGLKFMVYLQKENIIDESGMPKERFSAEFPKEGPSILRIQQVVRGDSAAYFCASSLGSGHHGDTGELFFGEGSRLTVL.

The rearrangement uses TRBV27 and TRBJ2-5; D is uncertain. This CDR3 has 14 residues. Germline V gives CDR1 MNHEY, CDR2 SMNVEV (reference sequence). Trimming cost V 2 bases and J 5 bases, with 12 bases left between them. CDR3 in amino acids: CASSLRVTHETQYF. As DNA, the CDR3 is TGTGCCAGCAGTTTACGTGTTACCCACGAGACCCAGTACTTC.

This sequence joins TRBV7-9 and TRBJ2-1; D might be TRBD1 or TRBD2, each matching 5 bases. V lost 5 bases, J lost 8 bases, and 16 bases lay in between. This CDR3 comprises 14 residues. CDR1 is SEHNR and CDR2 is FQNEAQ in the germline V gene (reference sequence). The CDR3 is CASSPRDPLDEQFF. The CDR3 region has the DNA TGTGCCAGCAGCCCCCGGGACCCTTTGGATGAGCAGTTCTTC.

The rearrangement links TRBV19 to TRBJ2-3; 7 nucleotides match TRBD1. V shed 5 bases and J 9 bases; nucleotides not matched to a gene: 8. The CDR3 totals 13 residues. Per the germline V gene, CDR1 is LNHDA and CDR2 is SQIVND (reference sequence). CDR3 coding DNA: TGTGCCAGTAGTGTGGACAGGACGGGGACGCAGTATTTT. Amino acid sequence: CASSVDRTGTQYF. The whole variable domain, remainder taken from reference TRBV19 and TRBJ2-3, is DGGITQSPKYLFRKEGQNVTLSCEQNLNHDAMYWYRQDPGQGLRLIYYSQIVNDFQKGDIAEGYSVSREKKESFPLTVTSAQKNPTAFYLCASSVDRTGTQYFGPGTRLTVL.

This sequence joins TRBV30 and TRBJ1-2; no firm D call. Germline V gene lookup returns CDR1 GTSNPN and CDR2 SVGIG (reference sequence). This CDR3 contains 11 residues. The V end lost 2 bases, the J end lost 11 bases, and 12 bases lay between the germline ends. This CDR3 reads CAWSSAASYTF. The CDR3 DNA sequence: TGTGCCTGGAGTTCAGCAGCTTCTTACACCTTC.

The rearrangement links TRBV4-1 to TRBJ2-3, with D perhaps matching TRBD2 (6 bases). Between the trimmed V and J ends, which lost 0 bases and 5 bases, there was a span of 15 bases. The CDR3 length is 16 residues. CDR1 is MGHRA, CDR2 YSYEKL, per germline. CDR3 DNA: TGCGCCAGCAGCCAAGAAGGAACGGGGGTAGGAGATACGCAGTATTTT. This sequence encodes CASSQEGTGVGDTQYF.

In this sample, this clone turned up a few times. The CDR3 nucleotides are TGTGCCAGCAGCTTGCCGGGACAGGGGGCGGGGGAGCAGTACTTC. Residues: CASSLPGQGAGEQYF. The chain links TRBV5-4 to TRBJ2-7; 12 nucleotides agree with TRBD1. V shed 1 base, J shed 7 bases, and the junction held 6 bases outside the gene matches. Looked up from germline, CDR1 is SGHNT and CDR2 is YYREEE (reference sequence). This CDR3 is 15 amino acids long.

V gene TRBV12-5 combines with J gene TRBJ2-3; D not resolved. This CDR3 has 14 residues. V was shortened by 1 base and J by 0 bases, with 5 bases between the two germline ends. Looked up from germline, CDR1 is LGHNT and CDR2 is FRNRAP. For the CDR3, the DNA is TGTGCTAGTGGTTTGGGGATCAGCACAGATACGCAGTATTTT. Encoded protein: CASGLGISTDTQYF.

The V call is TRBV5-1, the J call TRBJ1-6, with TRBD1 identical over 8 bases. CDR1 is SGHRS and CDR2 is YFSETQ in the germline V gene. The V and J ends lost 4 bases and 6 bases, in that order; junction bases with no gene match: 3. The CDR3 is 14 residues long. This chain's CDR3 is CASSDRGGNSPLHF. CDR3 DNA sequence: TGCGCCAGCAGCGACAGGGGTGGTAATTCACCCCTCCACTTT. Supplemented by reference TRBV5-1 and TRBJ1-6, the full variable domain reads KAGVTQTPRYLIKTRGQQVTLSCSPISGHRSVSWYQQTPGQGLQFLFEYFSETQRNKGNFPGRFSGRQFSNSRSEMNVSTLELGDSALYLCASSDRGGNSPLHFGNGTRLTVT.

This chain joins TRBV5-1 and TRBJ1-1; possible D gene TRBD1, 5 bases. CDR1 is SGHRS and CDR2 is YFSETQ in the germline V gene. Trimming left V 4 bases short and J 1 base short, with 8 bases between. This CDR3 spans 13 amino acids. The CDR3: CASSEQENTEAFF. The CDR3 DNA reads as TGCGCCAGCAGCGAACAGGAGAACACTGAAGCTTTCTTT.

There are a few counts of this clone. The chain carries TRBV6-6 and TRBJ1-3; no reliable D call. Trimming took 5 bases from V and 0 from J, leaving 11 bases between them. This CDR3 is built from 15 residues. Germline V CDR1 and CDR2: MNHNY, SVGAGI (reference sequence). For the CDR3, the DNA is TGTGCCAGCAGTCCGGACGGCAGCTCTGGAAACACCATATATTTT. It translates to CASSPDGSSGNTIYF.

The gene calls are TRBV28 and TRBJ1-1, with D perhaps TRBD1 (5 bases). Germline lookup yields CDR1 MDHEN and CDR2 SYDVKM. This CDR3 is 11 amino acids long. The germline V and J ends were trimmed by 5 bases and 7 bases, with 8 bases remaining between them. In DNA form, the CDR3 reads TGTGCCAGCAGTAGGGACCGTGAAGCTTTCTTT. It encodes CASSRDREAFF.

The chain recombines TRBV5-4 with TRBJ2-3; the match to TRBD2 covers 10 bases. CDR1 and CDR2 (germline): SGHNT, YYREEE (reference sequence). V lost 1 base, J lost 5 bases, and 4 bases stayed unmatched. The CDR3 is 15 amino acids. Written as DNA, the CDR3 is TGTGCCAGCAGCTTGAGGCTAGCGGGGGAAGATACGCAGTATTTT. Translating it yields CASSLRLAGEDTQYF.

This clone appeared a few times. The chain is built from TRBV5-5 and TRBJ1-2; possibly TRBD1 for D (6 bases). CDR3 length: 13 amino acids. V lost 1 base and J 8 bases, leaving 12 bases between the germline ends. Germline loops: CDR1 SGHKS, CDR2 YYEKEE (reference sequence). The CDR3 sequence: CASSLWGARGYTF. The CDR3 nucleotides read TGTGCCAGCAGCTTGTGGGGGGCACGGGGCTACACCTTC.

V is TRBV2 and J is TRBJ2-7; D is undetermined. Germline V lookup: CDR1 SNHLY, CDR2 FYNNEI. Trimming stripped 6 bases from V and 6 bases from J, with 12 bases between. The CDR3 length is 12 residues. The CDR3 DNA sequence: TGTGCCAGCAGGGGATTCGATGGCGAGCAGTACTTC. This codes for CASRGFDGEQYF.

This rearrangement joins TRBV30 to TRBJ2-3, with 9 bases lining up with TRBD1. This CDR3 region has 15 residues. V shed 0 bases, J shed 4 bases, and the junction held 5 bases outside the gene matches. Germline V gene data show CDR1 as GTSNPN and CDR2 as SVGIG (reference sequence). CDR3 amino acids: CAWSVMGQGSDTQYF. CDR3 sequence (DNA): TGTGCCTGGAGTGTAATGGGACAGGGCTCAGATACGCAGTATTTT.

The chain carries TRBV18 and TRBJ1-3, with D unresolved. The ends were cut back, 2 bases at V and 0 bases at J, with 8 bases in the middle. Germline assignment: CDR1 KGHSH and CDR2 LQKENI. CDR3 length: 15 amino acids. The CDR3 DNA follows: TGTGCCAGCTCACCAGCGGCCGACTCTGGAAACACCATATATTTT. It translates to CASSPAADSGNTIYF.

The V call is TRBV10-3, the J call TRBJ2-5, with D possibly TRBD2 on 6 matching bases. The CDR3 extends over 13 amino acids. Deletions cut 4 bases from V and 5 bases from J, with 11 bases between. Germline values: CDR1 ENHRY, CDR2 SYGVKD. The CDR3 sequence: CAISGVGRETQYF. Here the CDR3 DNA reads TGTGCCATCAGTGGAGTAGGGAGGGAGACCCAGTACTTC.

J is TRBJ1-1 and V is TRBV12-3 or TRBV12-4; D unclear. The V and J ends lost 0 bases and 4 bases respectively, with 3 bases between them. The CDR3 sequence is 12 residues long. The CDR3 sequence is CASSLAATEAFF. CDR3 sequence (DNA): TGTGCCAGCAGTTTAGCAGCCACTGAAGCTTTCTTT.

J is TRBJ1-4 and V is TRBV15, with 9 bases aligning to TRBD1. Trimming cost V 0 bases and J 7 bases; bases outside gene matches: 0. Germline values: CDR1 LNHNV, CDR2 YYDKDF (reference sequence). This CDR3 has 14 amino acids. This CDR3 is CATSREQGAEKLFF. DNA of the CDR3: TGTGCCACCAGCAGAGAACAGGGGGCTGAAAAACTGTTTTTT.

In this sample, this clone turned up a few times. This chain connects TRBV30 to TRBJ2-7; TRBD2 matches at 7 bases. This CDR3 region has 13 residues. Germline V gene data show CDR1 as GTSNPN and CDR2 as SVGIG (reference sequence). V lost 2 bases to trimming and J lost 0 bases; unmatched junction nucleotides: 1. As DNA, the CDR3 is TGTGCCTGGAGTTGGGGGGGCTCCTACGAGCAGTACTTC. Translated: CAWSWGGSYEQYF. Full variable domain (missing parts from reference TRBV30 and TRBJ2-7): SQTIHQWPATLVQPVGSPLSLECTVEGTSNPNLYWYRQAAGRGLQLLFYSVGIGQISSEVPQNLSASRPQDRQFILSSKKLLLSDSGFYLCAWSWGGSYEQYFGPGTRLTVT.

V and J are TRBV7-9 and TRBJ2-4; the D call may be TRBD1 or TRBD2 (5 bases each). The germline V and J ends were trimmed by 3 bases and 0 bases, with 6 bases remaining between them. CDR1 is SEHNR and CDR2 is FQNEAQ in the germline V gene (reference sequence). This CDR3 is built from 14 residues. DNA of the CDR3: TGTGCCAGCAGCTTTGGGGGAGCCAAAAACATTCAGTACTTC. It encodes CASSFGGAKNIQYF.

The chain employs TRBV14 and TRBJ1-1; D unresolved. Trimming removed 1 base at V and 8 bases at J, with 17 bases between. This CDR3 region has 15 residues. From germline, CDR1 is SGHDN and CDR2 FVKESK. The CDR3 nucleotides are TGTGCCAGCAGCCAAGGATGGCCAGCGGTCCTAGAAGCTTTCTTT. Its protein is CASSQGWPAVLEAFF. Using reference TRBV14 and TRBJ1-1 for the parts outside the CDR3, the full variable domain is EAGVTQFPSHSVIEKGQTVTLRCDPISGHDNLYWYRRVMGKEIKFLLHFVKESKQDESGMPNNRFLAERTGGTYSTLKVQPAELEDSGVYFCASSQGWPAVLEAFFGQGTRLTVV.

The chain recombines TRBV4-2 with TRBJ2-2; TRBD2 matches 12 bases. Germline assignment: CDR1 LGHNA and CDR2 YNFKEQ. This CDR3 region has 16 residues. V lost 4 bases and J lost 6; bases outside the gene matches: 6. The CDR3 protein is CASSRASGGVPGELFF. As DNA, the CDR3 is TGTGCCAGCAGCCGAGCTAGCGGGGGGGTCCCCGGGGAGCTGTTTTTT.

The chain employs TRBV2 and TRBJ2-6, with a possible D match to TRBD2 (5 bases). The CDR3 consists of 16 residues. Trimming took off 7 bases at V and 4 bases at J, with 17 bases between the two ends. Germline assignment: CDR1 SNHLY and CDR2 FYNNEI. This CDR3 is CASTGGLGWGANVLTF. Here the CDR3 DNA reads TGTGCCAGCACCGGCGGACTCGGGTGGGGGGCCAACGTCCTGACTTTC.

The rearrangement joins TRBV30 to TRBJ2-4; a weak D match, TRBD2 (6 bases). V was pared by 5 bases and J by 9 bases, with 17 bases between. Germline CDR1 is GTSNPN and CDR2 is SVGIG (reference sequence). The CDR3 runs to 13 residues. CDR3 nucleotides: TGTGCCTGGGAACCTCCAGGGAGGTTCATTCAGTACTTC. Translation: CAWEPPGRFIQYF. The complete variable domain, with remaining parts taken from reference TRBV30 and TRBJ2-4, reads SQTIHQWPATLVQPVGSPLSLECTVEGTSNPNLYWYRQAAGRGLQLLFYSVGIGQISSEVPQNLSASRPQDRQFILSSKKLLLSDSGFYLCAWEPPGRFIQYFGAGTRLSVL.

This clone was picked up a small number of times. The V gene is TRBV10-3, the J gene TRBJ2-7; 9 bases line up with TRBD1. V lost 10 bases and J lost 1; bases outside the gene matches: 8. The CDR3 has 14 residues. CDR1 ENHRY and CDR2 SYGVKD come from the germline V gene. CDR3 in amino acids: CATKTGQGSYEQYF. The DNA of the CDR3 is TGTGCCACCAAAACGGGACAGGGATCCTACGAGCAGTACTTC.